Shown below are 14 T cell receptor beta chains from a single sample sequenced in a study of blood T cells in healthy people across ages. For the second PCR, which ran for about 7 to 11 cycles, a sample-barcoded 5' primer and a J-beta primer mix were used. Via MiXCR, TCRdb re-called the 5' RACE reads, giving one row per CDR3 protein. The sample carries some 710,000 distinct CDR3 sequences, around 50% recorded once. Sequenced sample: blood. The receptors come from an elderly man in good health.

This sequence joins TRBV29-1 and TRBJ2-3; a possible D gene is TRBD1 (5 bases). The CDR3 extends over 14 amino acids. Germline loops: CDR1 SQVTM, CDR2 ANQGSEA. V was trimmed by 1 base and J by 3 bases, leaving 11 bases between them. CDR3 DNA: TGCAGCGTTGAAGTTGGGGCTACGACAGATACGCAGTATTTT. Translation gives CSVEVGATTDTQYF.

The chain has TRBV14 and TRBJ2-7, with 8 bases aligning to TRBD1. The junction had 9 bases not matched to a gene; V was cut back by 4 bases and J by 7 bases. Germline CDR1 and CDR2: SGHDN and FVKESK. CDR3 length: 14 amino acids. The CDR3 here is CASSLRTGRREQYF. The CDR3 coding sequence is TGTGCCAGCAGCCTCCGGACAGGGCGAAGGGAGCAGTACTTC.

This chain's CDR3 is CASSPRDRGFGTQYF. DNA for the CDR3: TGTGCCAGCAGCCCCCGGGACAGGGGTTTTGGTACGCAGTATTTT. The chain combines TRBV7-2 with TRBJ2-3, with TRBD1 identical over 10 bases. J was trimmed by 8 bases and V by 5 bases; bases with no gene match: 10. The CDR3 covers 15 residues. The germline CDR1 and CDR2 sequences are SGHTA and FQGNSA.

The chain recombines TRBV9 with TRBJ2-3; 9 nucleotides agree with TRBD2. V lost 4 bases to trimming and J lost 6 bases; unmatched junction nucleotides: 6. CDR1 and CDR2 (germline): SGDLS, YYNGEE. This CDR3 has 14 residues. CDR3 nucleotides: TGTGCCAGCAGCCTTGGGACTAGCTACGATACGCAGTATTTT. It specifies CASSLGTSYDTQYF.

This clonotype appeared a few times. V is TRBV15 and J is TRBJ2-6, with D maybe TRBD1 (5 bases). The CDR3 has 18 residues. Trimming took 0 bases from V and 0 from J, leaving 12 bases between them. The V gene's germline CDR1 is LNHNV and CDR2 YYDKDF (reference sequence). CDR3 residues: CATSRDTGRYSGANVLTF. The CDR3 region has the DNA TGTGCCACCAGCAGAGACACAGGCCGATACTCTGGGGCCAACGTCCTGACTTTC.

This clonotype was counted many times. The rearrangement links TRBV10-3 to TRBJ2-3, with D possibly TRBD1 on 5 matching bases. The CDR3 is 14 residues long. V was pared by 2 bases and J by 2 bases, with 8 bases between. CDR1 is ENHRY, CDR2 SYGVKD, per germline. The CDR3 coding sequence is TGTGCCATCAGTGAGGCAGGGAACACAGATACGCAGTATTTT. This sequence encodes CAISEAGNTDTQYF.

The chain uses TRBV5-1 and TRBJ1-2, with D perhaps TRBD1 (6 bases). CDR1 is SGHRS, CDR2 YFSETQ, per germline. V lost 0 bases and J 8 bases, leaving 14 bases between the germline ends. There are 14 residues in the CDR3. CDR3 region: CASSLGQVSDGYTF. CDR3 in DNA: TGCGCCAGCAGCTTGGGACAGGTATCGGACGGCTACACCTTC. The entire variable domain, with the rest obtained from reference TRBV5-1 and TRBJ1-2, is as follows: KAGVTQTPRYLIKTRGQQVTLSCSPISGHRSVSWYQQTPGQGLQFLFEYFSETQRNKGNFPGRFSGRQFSNSRSEMNVSTLELGDSALYLCASSLGQVSDGYTFGSGTRLTVV.

This clonotype appeared a few times. The V call is TRBV20-1, the J call TRBJ2-1, with 7 bases lining up with TRBD1. The last part of the DNA fits TRBJ2-7 better; the J call may be wrong. The CDR3 has 16 residues. The germline V gene has CDR1 DFQATT and CDR2 SNEGSKA (reference sequence). CDR3 amino acids: CSARDRQGSPYNEQYF. The CDR3 bases are TGCAGTGCTAGAGATCGACAGGGTAGCCCCTACAATGAGCAGTACTTC.

The chain is built from TRBV12-3 or TRBV12-4 and TRBJ1-2; D remains ambiguous. The CDR3 covers 12 residues. The germline V and J ends were trimmed by 8 bases and 4 bases, with 11 bases remaining between them. The CDR3 loop reads CASPQRLYGYTF. The DNA for the CDR3 is TGTGCCAGCCCCCAGCGGCTCTATGGCTACACCTTC.

V gene TRBV27 combines with J gene TRBJ2-6, with 7 bases that match TRBD1. The germline V gene encodes CDR1 MNHEY and CDR2 SMNVEV (reference sequence). Losses at the gene ends were 5 bases for V and 1 base for J; bases not matched to a gene: 14. The CDR3 loop spans 19 amino acids. CDR3 sequence: CASSKQITGVESGANVLTF. The CDR3 DNA reads as TGTGCCAGCAGTAAACAGATAACAGGGGTAGAGTCTGGGGCCAACGTCCTGACTTTC.

This rearrangement joins TRBV12-5 to TRBJ1-2, with D possibly being TRBD1 (6 bases). The V gene lost 6 bases and the J gene lost 3 bases, with 17 bases spanning the gap. CDR3 length: 15 residues. CDR1 and CDR2 from the germline V gene are LGHNT and FRNRAP. CDR3 bases: TGTGCTAGTGGCCCGGACAGAAAATCGGACTATGGCTACACCTTC. Residues: CASGPDRKSDYGYTF.

The V and J genes are TRBV7-2 and TRBJ2-1, with 9 bases matching TRBD2. The CDR3 has 20 residues. The germline V gene has CDR1 SGHTA and CDR2 FQGNSA. The ends lost 5 bases at V and 0 bases at J; junction bases unmatched: 17. In nucleotides, the CDR3 is TGTGCCAGCAGCCACCCCACTTTTCTAGCGGGGAAGAGCTCCTACAATGAGCAGTTCTTC. Amino acids: CASSHPTFLAGKSSYNEQFF.

This clonotype was observed a handful of times. The CDR3 coding sequence is TGCAGCGTGACGGGACAAAACTCGGGGACTGAAGCTTTCTTT. Protein: CSVTGQNSGTEAFF. The V and J genes are TRBV29-1 and TRBJ1-1, with D possibly TRBD1 on 6 matching bases. With 6 bases removed from V and 5 bases from J, the gap between germline ends came to 19 bases. CDR3 size: 14 residues. Germline V CDR1 and CDR2: SQVTM, ANQGSEA.

This chain links TRBV7-2 with TRBJ2-1; D is undetermined. The V end lost 4 bases, the J end lost 12 bases, and 22 bases lay between the germline ends. This CDR3 spans 15 amino acids. Germline lookup yields CDR1 SGHTA and CDR2 FQGNSA. The CDR3 is CASSSNGLGSRAQFF. CDR3 nucleotides: TGTGCCAGCAGCTCAAACGGGCTAGGCTCTCGGGCGCAGTTCTTC.